A selection of T cell receptor beta chains follows, all from one sample in a study of vaccination and CD4 T cells after COVID-19. No antigens are known for them. Using its own MiXCR run on the PCR reads, TCRdb lists one record per CDR3 protein. The profile shows 20,000 to 25,000 distinct CDR3 sequences, approximately 61% of them singletons. The specimen was CD4+ T cells from blood, cultured in vitro. These receptors were obtained from a human donor who had recovered from COVID-19. Each CDR3 is given with its conserved first and last residue. A D gene is named only where the DNA matches it firmly. The size entry is marked missing in some rows and otherwise reads once, few, many or a size class.

D | J | V | size | CDR3 | DNA
- | TRBJ1-1 | TRBV6-1 | once | CASGSGLNTEAFF | TGTGCCAGCGGATCGGGGTTGAACACTGAAGCTTTCTTT
- | TRBJ2-1 | TRBV15 | - | CATSRDRSSYNEQFF | TGTGCCACCAGCAGAGATAGAAGCTCCTACAATGAGCAGTTCTTC
TRBD1 | TRBJ2-7 | TRBV6-4 | - | CASRDGTGRNEQYF | TGTGCCAGCAGAGATGGGACAGGGAGGAACGAGCAGTACTTC
TRBD2 | TRBJ2-7 | TRBV15 | - | CATSPGGDSYEQYF | TGTGCCACCAGCCCGGGGGGGGACTCCTACGAGCAGTACTTC
TRBD1 | TRBJ2-3 | TRBV20-1 | - | CSAGDPGGGTDTQYF | TGCAGTGCCGGAGACCCAGGGGGCGGCACAGATACGCAGTATTTT
- | TRBJ2-7 | TRBV6-2/TRBV6-3 | - | CASSSSGTAHEQYF | TGTGCCAGCAGTTCTTCAGGAACGGCCCACGAGCAGTACTTC
TRBD1 | TRBJ2-7 | TRBV2 | - | CASSGRQGAYEQYF | TGTGCCAGCAGTGGGAGACAGGGGGCCTACGAGCAGTACTTC
- | TRBJ1-1 | TRBV11-3 | - | CASSLGAEAFF | TGTGCCAGCAGCTTAGGGGCTGAAGCTTTCTTT
TRBD1 | TRBJ1-2 | TRBV19 | once | CASSISSGQAYGYTF | TGTGCCAGTAGTATAAGTTCCGGACAGGCCTATGGCTACACCTTC
- | TRBJ1-5 | TRBV30 | once | CAWSQTGGGQPQHF | TGTGCCTGGAGCCAGACCGGGGGCGGTCAGCCCCAGCATTTT
- | TRBJ1-5 | TRBV6-2/TRBV6-3 | once | CASTPTGNQPQHF | TGTGCCAGCACGCCGACAGGCAATCAGCCCCAGCATTTT
- | TRBJ1-1 | TRBV20-1 | - | CSARRSYTEAFF | TGCAGTGCTAGAAGGTCGTACACTGAAGCTTTCTTT
- | TRBJ2-3 | TRBV27 | once | CASSLSRQGTDTQYF | TGTGCCAGCAGTTTATCCAGGCAGGGAACAGATACGCAGTATTTT
- | TRBJ1-1 | TRBV7-8 | - | CASSFDSEAFF | TGTGCCAGCAGCTTCGACAGTGAAGCTTTCTTT
- | TRBJ1-5 | TRBV25-1 | - | CANSPKGYDNQPQHF | TGTGCCAACAGCCCCAAAGGGTATGACAATCAGCCCCAGCATTTT
- | TRBJ2-7 | TRBV7-9 | few | CASSLVGAEQYF | TGTGCCAGCAGCTTAGTTGGTGCCGAGCAGTACTTC
TRBD1 | TRBJ1-2 | TRBV6-1 | - | CASSGNRGTGGYTF | TGTGCCAGCAGTGGAAACAGGGGGACTGGAGGCTACACCTTC
- | TRBJ1-2 | TRBV6-1 | - | CASSEVQEARGYTF | TGTGCCAGCAGTGAAGTCCAGGAAGCGCGTGGCTACACCTTC
- | TRBJ1-5 | TRBV6-1 | - | CASSPTESQPQHF | TGTGCCAGCAGCCCGACTGAGTCCCAACCCCAGCATTTT
- | TRBJ2-3 | TRBV7-2 | few | CASSFLRDTQYF | TGTGCCAGCAGCTTTTTACGAGATACGCAGTATTTT
TRBD1 | TRBJ2-7 | TRBV7-3 | - | CASSSTGDHEQYF | TGTGCCAGCAGCTCCACAGGGGACCACGAGCAGTACTTC
- | TRBJ2-5 | TRBV20-1 | - | CSAAQEGNRETQYF | TGCAGTGCCGCACAGGAAGGGAACAGGGAGACCCAGTACTTC
TRBD2 | TRBJ2-4 | TRBV7-3 | - | CASSPTGGPGKNIQYF | TGTGCCAGCAGCCCCACGGGGGGGCCCGGCAAAAACATTCAGTACTTC